Presented here are 26 T cell receptor beta chains from one specimen sequenced in a study of cytomegalovirus exposure and HLA in healthy donors (dated by TCRdb to about 2017). The library relied on the immunoSEQ multiplex PCR assay. For the multiplex PCR, a mixture combining 60 forward primers for TCR Vbeta segments and 13 reverse primers for TCR Jbeta segments was used. Imported from immuneACCESS, the table was reduced by TCRdb to in-frame sequences with V and J called. These copies leave out some clones; in studies compared against another copy, an unresolved V gene accounts for under half, and the cause of the remainder is not known. This sample holds about 130,000 clones; 80% were observed only once. About 8.9% of the sample belongs to the ten largest clones. Sequenced input: PBMCs. The receptors derive from a man aged 25 to 40 in good health and CMV-seropositive.

V and J are TRBV20-1 and TRBJ1-5; TRBD1 aligns across 10 bases. Germline V lookup: CDR1 DFQATT, CDR2 SNEGSKA (reference sequence). This CDR3 spans 11 amino acids. J was trimmed by 12 bases and V by 6 bases; bases with no gene match: 5. The CDR3 loop is CSAPGQGNQHF. The CDR3 DNA reads as TGCAGTGCCCCGGGACAGGGGAACCAGCATTTT.

This clone was observed a few times. The chain couples TRBV6-5 to TRBJ2-1; TRBD2 matches at 11 bases. V lost 5 bases, J lost 0 bases, and 0 bases stayed unmatched. The CDR3 is made up of 15 amino acids. Germline loops: CDR1 MNHEY, CDR2 SVGAGI. CDR3 DNA sequence: TGTGCCAGCAGTGGGACTAGCGGCTCCTACAATGAGCAGTTCTTC. It codes for CASSGTSGSYNEQFF.

The chain has TRBV11-2 and TRBJ1-2; 7 positions agree with TRBD1. The CDR3 covers 15 residues. Germline CDR1 is SGHAT and CDR2 is FQNNGV. Germline trimming cut 5 bases from V and 3 bases from J; bases unmatched to any gene: 9. The CDR3 sequence: CASSHIRQGYYGYTF. The CDR3 DNA sequence: TGTGCCAGCAGCCATATTCGACAGGGCTACTATGGCTACACCTTC.

The J gene is TRBJ2-2, the V gene TRBV7-3, with TRBD2 matching over 7 bases. The CDR3 spans 15 residues. Losses at the gene ends were 5 bases for V and 8 bases for J; bases not matched to a gene: 11. Germline values: CDR1 SGHTA, CDR2 FQGTGA. CDR3 coding DNA: TGTGCCAGCAGCCCCCGAGTGGGGACTAAAGGGGAGCTGTTTTTT. It translates to CASSPRVGTKGELFF.

The V call is TRBV5-6, the J call TRBJ1-2; TRBD1 matches 9 bases. Germline values: CDR1 SGHDT, CDR2 YYEEEE. V dropped 0 bases and J dropped 6; count of bases not matched to a gene: 9. There are 16 residues in the CDR3. The CDR3 coding sequence is TGTGCCAGCAGCTTGGTCCGGGACAGGGAATATGATGGCTACACCTTC. Its translation is CASSLVRDREYDGYTF.

V and J are TRBV25-1 and TRBJ2-5, with 9 bases aligning to TRBD2. The CDR3 spans 16 residues. CDR1 and CDR2 (germline): MGHDK, SYGVNS. J was trimmed by 5 bases and V by 1 base; bases with no gene match: 8. The CDR3 loop is CASSELSSGGTETQYF. The CDR3 DNA follows: TGTGCCAGCAGTGAATTGAGTAGCGGGGGAACGGAGACCCAGTACTTC.

The chain employs TRBV27 and TRBJ1-2; D is possibly TRBD1 (6 bases). Trimming removed 8 bases from V and 0 bases from J, with 19 bases in between. The germline V gene has CDR1 MNHEY and CDR2 SMNVEV (reference sequence). This CDR3 contains 16 residues. In DNA form, the CDR3 reads TGTGCCAGCTATAGGGCAGGGACACCAGCTAACTATGGCTACACCTTC. Its translation is CASYRAGTPANYGYTF.

This chain links TRBV13 with TRBJ2-4, with 10 bases aligning to TRBD2. CDR3 size: 18 residues. Germline CDR1 is PRHDT and CDR2 is FYEKMQ (reference sequence). V lost 4 bases, J lost 0 bases, and 9 bases stayed unmatched. The CDR3 DNA follows: TGTGCCAGCAGCTCCCACCCCGGACTAGCGGAAGCCAAAAACATTCAGTACTTC. Translation: CASSSHPGLAEAKNIQYF.

In this sample, this clone turned up a few times. The chain recombines TRBV6-5 with TRBJ2-1; D is perhaps TRBD1 (5 bases). The germline V gene has CDR1 MNHEY and CDR2 SVGAGI. V was cut by 0 bases and J by 2 bases, with 11 bases left in between. The CDR3 sequence is 16 residues long. DNA for the CDR3: TGTGCCAGCAGTTACTCGCCTTTGGGGCCCTACAATGAGCAGTTCTTC. Residues: CASSYSPLGPYNEQFF.

Only one count was recorded for this clone. The rearrangement links TRBV28 to TRBJ2-4, with 10 bases aligning to TRBD1. The CDR3 is 15 amino acids. Germline CDR1 and CDR2: MDHEN and SYDVKM. V gave up 5 bases and J gave up 8 bases; unmatched junction bases: 9. CDR3 DNA: TGTGCCAGCAGTCTGCCGACAGGGGGCTGGGACATTCAGTACTTC. It specifies CASSLPTGGWDIQYF.

This sequence joins TRBV2 and TRBJ1-1; D is unresolved. CDR3 length: 15 amino acids. CDR1 and CDR2 from the germline V gene are SNHLY and FYNNEI. Trimming took off 3 bases at V and 1 base at J, with 12 bases between the two ends. For the CDR3, the DNA is TGTGCCAGCAGTGACTCGCCCGAGAAGAACACTGAAGCTTTCTTT. Its translation is CASSDSPEKNTEAFF.

This clone occurred a few times. This rearrangement joins TRBV5-1 to TRBJ1-1; 7 nucleotides align to TRBD1. This CDR3 is built from 16 residues. J lost 3 bases, V lost 3 bases, and 11 bases had no gene match. The germline CDR1 and CDR2 sequences are SGHRS and YFSETQ. In DNA form, the CDR3 reads TGCGCCAGCAGCTGGATCGGGACAGCAACCTACACTGAAGCTTTCTTT. Residues: CASSWIGTATYTEAFF.

The chain carries TRBV9 and TRBJ1-2; the D is unclear. V lost 4 bases and J 0 bases, leaving 7 bases between the germline ends. This CDR3 has 13 residues. CDR1 is SGDLS, CDR2 YYNGEE, per germline. CDR3 sequence reads: CASSYLSNYGYTF. CDR3 DNA sequence: TGTGCCAGCAGCTATCTTTCTAACTATGGCTACACCTTC.

The chain employs TRBV5-5 and TRBJ2-3; 15 bases align to TRBD2. Looked up from germline, CDR1 is SGHKS and CDR2 is YYEKEE (reference sequence). Trimming cost V 4 bases and J 7 bases; bases outside gene matches: 7. The CDR3 is 16 amino acids. CDR3 sequence reads: CASSTGLAGGAYTQYF. The CDR3 DNA reads TGTGCCAGCAGCACGGGACTAGCGGGGGGCGCATATACGCAGTATTTT.

The gene calls are TRBV18 and TRBJ1-5, with D unclear. Trimming stripped 2 bases from V and 0 bases from J, with 8 bases between. The germline gives CDR1 KGHSH, CDR2 LQKENI. The CDR3 covers 15 residues. This CDR3 is CASSPRGYSNQPQHF. The CDR3 DNA is TGTGCCAGCTCACCAAGAGGGTATAGCAATCAGCCCCAGCATTTT.

The chain uses TRBV5-1 and TRBJ2-7, with TRBD2 matching 12 bases. From germline, CDR1 is SGHRS and CDR2 YFSETQ. Trimming at V came to 0 bases and at J to 5 bases, leaving 6 bases not matched to a gene. The CDR3 contains 16 residues. CDR3 in DNA: TGCGCCAGCAGCTTGGGGCTAGCGGGGGGGCCCGACGAGCAGTACTTC. Encoded protein: CASSLGLAGGPDEQYF.

With regard to this clone: At one end the junction does not follow the germline gene, possibly because of a read error. Other nucleotide sequences in the sample specify the same CDR3. V is TRBV29-1 and J is TRBJ1-5, with a weak D call TRBD1 (6 bases). Germline CDR1 SQVTM, CDR2 ANQGSEA. This CDR3 has 13 amino acids. In DNA form, the CDR3 reads TGCAGCGTTGAAACAGGGCTCAATCAGCCTCAGCATTTT. Translated: CSVETGLNQPQHF.

The chain uses TRBV4-1 and TRBJ1-1; D is perhaps TRBD1 (6 bases). CDR1 MGHRA and CDR2 YSYEKL come from the germline V gene. V was trimmed by 2 bases and J by 4 bases, leaving 11 bases between them. CDR3 length equals 14 residues. The CDR3 sequence is CASSQNRVGTEAFF. The DNA of the CDR3 is TGCGCCAGCAGCCAAAACAGGGTTGGCACTGAAGCTTTCTTT.

The rearrangement joins TRBV11-2 to TRBJ2-1; maybe TRBD1 (6 bases). This CDR3 has 13 residues. The germline CDR1 and CDR2 sequences are SGHAT and FQNNGV. V was trimmed by 4 bases and J by 7 bases, leaving 11 bases between them. The DNA of the CDR3 is TGTGCCAGCAGCTCACTAGGGGGTAATGAGCAGTTCTTC. As protein: CASSSLGGNEQFF.

The chain is built from TRBV5-6 and TRBJ1-3; D not resolved. CDR1 and CDR2 (germline): SGHDT, YYEEEE. V lost 4 bases, J lost 3 bases, and 14 bases lay in between. The CDR3 spans 15 residues. CDR3: CASSRNALSGNTIYF. As DNA, the CDR3 is TGTGCCAGCAGCCGCAATGCCCTCAGTGGAAACACCATATATTTT.

V and J are TRBV27 and TRBJ1-2, with 7 bases aligning to TRBD1. Germline loops: CDR1 MNHEY, CDR2 SMNVEV (reference sequence). CDR3 length: 13 residues. J was trimmed by 6 bases and V by 6 bases; bases with no gene match: 7. The CDR3 DNA reads TGTGCCAGCAGAAAAACAGGGGACGATGGCTACACCTTC. Translating it yields CASRKTGDDGYTF.

The gene calls are TRBV28 and TRBJ1-5; possible D gene TRBD1, 5 bases. Germline assignment: CDR1 MDHEN and CDR2 SYDVKM. The CDR3 runs to 12 residues. V lost 6 bases to trimming and J lost 4 bases, with 7 bases between them. The CDR3 DNA follows: TGTGCCAGCAGAGGGGCTAATCAGCCCCAGCATTTT. It specifies CASRGANQPQHF.

This clone was detected only once. This chain uses TRBV6-5 with TRBJ2-2; D perhaps matches TRBD2 (5 bases). V shed 8 bases and J shed 1 base, with 14 bases lying between them. Germline values: CDR1 MNHEY, CDR2 SVGAGI. This CDR3 has 15 residues. The CDR3 nucleotides are TGTGCCAGCCTCATCAGAGGGAAGAACACCGGGGAGCTGTTTTTT. This gives the protein CASLIRGKNTGELFF.

The chain recombines TRBV2 with TRBJ2-3; 9 bases match TRBD2. The CDR3 is made up of 14 amino acids. Trimming at V came to 7 bases and at J to 4 bases, leaving 6 bases not matched to a gene. Germline V gives CDR1 SNHLY, CDR2 FYNNEI. The CDR3 nucleotides are TGTGCCAGCAAGAATCGCGGGGGGGCAGATACGCAGTATTTT. Translation gives CASKNRGGADTQYF.

The gene calls are TRBV7-2 and TRBJ2-3; D is possibly TRBD1 (6 bases). Germline V gives CDR1 SGHTA, CDR2 FQGNSA. This CDR3 spans 14 amino acids. Trimming shortened V by 5 bases and J by 4 bases, and 13 bases separated the two germline ends. The CDR3 DNA is TGTGCCAGCAGCCTACGACAGGCCCCAGATACGCAGTATTTT. Protein product: CASSLRQAPDTQYF.

The chain joins TRBV4-1 to TRBJ2-5, with 7 bases identical to TRBD1. This CDR3 comprises 15 residues. Per the germline V gene, CDR1 is MGHRA and CDR2 is YSYEKL. After removal of 4 bases from V and 4 bases from J, the junction contained 9 bases not matched to a gene. For the CDR3, the DNA is TGCGCCAGCAGCCGAGCACAGGGGTTACGAGAGACCCAGTACTTC. It codes for CASSRAQGLRETQYF.